Each of the 11 T cell receptor beta chains below was sequenced from the same sample in a study of cytomegalovirus exposure and HLA in healthy donors. A multiplex PCR was run with 60 Vbeta primers and 13 Jbeta primers. Sequenced by immunoSEQ multiplex PCR; TCRdb stores in-frame clones only, minus some. Of 150,000 to 200,000 clones listed, roughly 85% are singletons. The material sequenced was PBMCs. These receptors all stem from a woman in her thirties or forties in good health and CMV-seronegative.

This clone was detected a few times. The chain employs TRBV5-1 and TRBJ1-1, with TRBD1 matching 7 bases. CDR3 length: 15 residues. The junction had 6 bases not matched to a gene; V was cut back by 3 bases and J by 1 base. The germline V gene has CDR1 SGHRS and CDR2 YFSETQ. DNA for the CDR3: TGCGCCAGCAGCTCGACCGGGACAGAGAACACTGAAGCTTTCTTT. This encodes CASSSTGTENTEAFF.

The chain has TRBV27 and TRBJ2-7; 8 bases line up with TRBD1. V lost 2 bases and J lost 6; bases outside the gene matches: 3. Germline CDR1 MNHEY, CDR2 SMNVEV (reference sequence). The CDR3 loop spans 13 amino acids. The DNA of the CDR3 is TGTGCCAGCAGTTTACTAACAGGGGGCGAGCAGTACTTC. Its protein product is CASSLLTGGEQYF.

This clone was seen a single time. The chain uses TRBV7-8 and TRBJ2-7; 9 positions agree with TRBD1. This CDR3 has 15 amino acids. The germline V gene has CDR1 SGHVS and CDR2 FQNEAQ. V lost 1 base, J lost 1 base, and 2 bases stayed unmatched. The CDR3 bases are TGTGCCAGCAGCTTAGGTGGGACAGGGTCCTACGAGCAGTACTTC. Protein: CASSLGGTGSYEQYF.

The chain links TRBV29-1 to TRBJ2-7; perhaps TRBD2 as D (5 bases). Trimming stripped 1 base from V and 5 bases from J, with 12 bases between. The germline gives CDR1 SQVTM, CDR2 ANQGSEA. The CDR3 has 13 residues. CDR3 region: CSVEGSPGDEQYF. For the CDR3, the DNA is TGCAGCGTTGAAGGCAGCCCCGGGGACGAGCAGTACTTC.

The chain carries TRBV29-1 and TRBJ2-5, with TRBD2 as a possible D gene (6 bases). This CDR3 is built from 13 residues. Trimming stripped 6 bases from V and 1 base from J, with 12 bases between. Germline CDR1 SQVTM, CDR2 ANQGSEA. CDR3 sequence (DNA): TGCAGCGTCCACCGGGACTCCCAAGAGACCCAGTACTTC. Translation gives CSVHRDSQETQYF. The variable domain in full, with the rest retrieved from reference TRBV29-1 and TRBJ2-5, is SAVISQKPSRDICQRGTSLTIQCQVDSQVTMMFWYRQQPGQSLTLIATANQGSEATYESGFVIDKFPISRPNLTFSTLTVSNMSPEDSSIYLCSVHRDSQETQYFGPGTRLLVL.

The chain carries TRBV11-2 and TRBJ2-1, with D unclear. Looked up from germline, CDR1 is SGHAT and CDR2 is FQNNGV. There are 11 residues in the CDR3. Trimming pared 6 bases from V and 7 bases from J, leaving 7 bases between. CDR3 in amino acids: CASRRTNEQFF. CDR3 DNA: TGTGCCAGCAGGCGTACGAATGAGCAGTTCTTC.

The chain combines TRBV6-6 with TRBJ2-1, with 11 bases aligning to TRBD2. This CDR3 is 15 amino acids long. J was trimmed by 4 bases and V by 5 bases; bases with no gene match: 4. CDR1 is MNHNY and CDR2 is SVGAGI in the germline V gene (reference sequence). CDR3 nucleotide sequence: TGTGCCAGCAGTGTTACTAGCGGGGGATACAATGAGCAGTTCTTC. Its protein is CASSVTSGGYNEQFF.

The chain joins TRBV5-6 to TRBJ2-2; D may be TRBD1 (6 bases). Germline CDR1 SGHDT, CDR2 YYEEEE. The CDR3 loop spans 14 amino acids. The V end was cut by 4 bases, the J end by 3 bases, with 10 bases between. This chain's CDR3 is CASSAGTHTGELFF. The DNA for the CDR3 is TGTGCCAGCAGCGCCGGGACACACACCGGGGAGCTGTTTTTT.

The V and J genes are TRBV27 and TRBJ2-5, with D uncertain. This CDR3 has 15 residues. Germline V CDR1 and CDR2: MNHEY, SMNVEV (reference sequence). Trimming shortened V by 2 bases and J by 1 base, and 11 bases separated the two germline ends. The CDR3 DNA sequence: TGTGCCAGCAGTTTAGGAGCCGGATTCCAAGAGACCCAGTACTTC. Protein sequence: CASSLGAGFQETQYF.

The rearrangement joins TRBV7-8 to TRBJ2-1; D perhaps matches TRBD1 (6 bases). CDR1 SGHVS and CDR2 FQNEAQ come from the germline V gene. The V end was cut by 0 bases, the J end by 0 bases, with 9 bases between. CDR3 size: 16 residues. This CDR3 is CASSLAQGSSYNEQFF. The CDR3 DNA follows: TGTGCCAGCAGCTTAGCGCAGGGGAGCTCCTACAATGAGCAGTTCTTC.

In DNA, the CDR3 is TGTGCCAGCAGTTATCTAGGCGGGGGGCGGGAGTATTTT. Its protein is CASSYLGGGREYF. V and J are TRBV6-5 and TRBJ2-3; 8 bases are shared with TRBD2. The CDR3 has 13 amino acids. Trimming took 3 bases from V and 13 from J; bases not matched to a gene: 9. CDR1 MNHEY and CDR2 SVGAGI come from the germline V gene.